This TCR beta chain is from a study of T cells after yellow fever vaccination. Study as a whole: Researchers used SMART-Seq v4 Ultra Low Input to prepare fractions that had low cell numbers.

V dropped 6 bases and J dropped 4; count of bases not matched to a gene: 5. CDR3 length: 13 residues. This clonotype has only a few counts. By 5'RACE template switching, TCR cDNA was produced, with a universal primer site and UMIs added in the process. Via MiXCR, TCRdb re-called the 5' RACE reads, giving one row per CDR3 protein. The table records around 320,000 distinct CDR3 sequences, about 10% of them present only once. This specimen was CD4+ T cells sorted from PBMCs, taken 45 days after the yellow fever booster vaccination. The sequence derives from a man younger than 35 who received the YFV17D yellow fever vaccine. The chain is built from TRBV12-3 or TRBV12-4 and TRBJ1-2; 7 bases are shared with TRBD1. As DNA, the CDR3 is TGTGCCAGCAGCTCACAGGGGATCTATGGCTACACCTTC. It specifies CASSSQGIYGYTF.